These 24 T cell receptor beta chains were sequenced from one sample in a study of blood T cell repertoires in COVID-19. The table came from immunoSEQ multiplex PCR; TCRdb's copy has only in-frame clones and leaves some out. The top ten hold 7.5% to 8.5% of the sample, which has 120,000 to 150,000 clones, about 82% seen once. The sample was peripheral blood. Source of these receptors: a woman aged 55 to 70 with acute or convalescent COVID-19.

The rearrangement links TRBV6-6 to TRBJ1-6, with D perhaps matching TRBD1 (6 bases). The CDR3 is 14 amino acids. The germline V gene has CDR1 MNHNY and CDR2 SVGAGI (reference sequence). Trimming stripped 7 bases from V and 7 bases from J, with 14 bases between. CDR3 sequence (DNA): TGTGCCAGCAAATTGAGACAGGTGAATTCACCCCTCCACTTT. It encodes CASKLRQVNSPLHF.

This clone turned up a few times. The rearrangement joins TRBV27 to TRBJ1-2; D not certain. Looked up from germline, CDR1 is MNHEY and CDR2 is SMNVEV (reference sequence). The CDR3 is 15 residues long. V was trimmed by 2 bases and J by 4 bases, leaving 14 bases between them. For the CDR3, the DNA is TGTGCCAGCAGTTTACAAGCTAGTCGGGGCTATGGCTACACCTTC. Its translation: CASSLQASRGYGYTF.

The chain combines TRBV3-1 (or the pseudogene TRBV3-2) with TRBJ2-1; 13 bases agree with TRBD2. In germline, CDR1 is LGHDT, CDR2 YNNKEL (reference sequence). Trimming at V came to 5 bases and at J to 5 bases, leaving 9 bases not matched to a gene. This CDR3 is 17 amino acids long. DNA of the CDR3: TGTGCCAGCAGCTCATATACCGGGACTAGCGGGGACAATGAGCAGTTCTTC. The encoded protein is CASSSYTGTSGDNEQFF.

The CDR3 DNA reads TGTGCCAGCAGCCTGACTAGCGGGGGGGTCACAGATACGCAGTATTTT. This codes for CASSLTSGGVTDTQYF. This chain uses TRBV7-9 with TRBJ2-3; 14 bases align to TRBD2. The CDR3 spans 16 residues. Germline lookup yields CDR1 SEHNR and CDR2 FQNEAQ (reference sequence). V was pared by 5 bases and J by 2 bases, with 3 bases of the junction left unmatched.

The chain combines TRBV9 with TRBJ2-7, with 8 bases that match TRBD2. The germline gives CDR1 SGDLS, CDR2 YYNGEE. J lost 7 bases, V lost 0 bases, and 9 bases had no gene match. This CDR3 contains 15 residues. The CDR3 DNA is TGTGCCAGCAGCGTAGCTCCAGCGGGGGCTCGGGAGCAGTACTTC. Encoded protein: CASSVAPAGAREQYF.

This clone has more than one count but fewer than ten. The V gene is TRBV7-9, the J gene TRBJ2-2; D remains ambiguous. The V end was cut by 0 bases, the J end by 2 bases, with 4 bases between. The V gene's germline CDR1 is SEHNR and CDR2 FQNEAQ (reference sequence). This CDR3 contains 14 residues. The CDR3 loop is CASSLAPNTGELFF. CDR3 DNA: TGTGCCAGCAGCTTAGCTCCAAACACCGGGGAGCTGTTTTTT.

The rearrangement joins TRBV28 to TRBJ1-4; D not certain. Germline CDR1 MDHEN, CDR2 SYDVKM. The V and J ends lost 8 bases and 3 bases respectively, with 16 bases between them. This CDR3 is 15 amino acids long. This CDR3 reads CASYTRTRPNEKLFF. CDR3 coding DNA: TGTGCCAGCTATACTAGGACTCGTCCTAATGAAAAACTGTTTTTT.

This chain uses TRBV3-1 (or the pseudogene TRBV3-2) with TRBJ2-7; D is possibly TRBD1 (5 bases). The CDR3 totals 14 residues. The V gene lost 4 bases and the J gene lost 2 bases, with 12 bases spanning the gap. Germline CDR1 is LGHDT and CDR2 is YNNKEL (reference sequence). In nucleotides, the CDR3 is TGTGCCAGCAGCCTAAAAGGGGCGGCCTACGAGCAGTACTTC. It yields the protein CASSLKGAAYEQYF.

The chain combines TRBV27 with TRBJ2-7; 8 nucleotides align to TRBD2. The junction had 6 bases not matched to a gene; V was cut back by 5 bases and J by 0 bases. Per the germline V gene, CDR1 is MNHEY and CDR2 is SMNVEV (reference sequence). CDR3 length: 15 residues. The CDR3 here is CASSPTTSGSYEQYF. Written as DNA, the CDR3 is TGTGCCAGCAGTCCCACCACTAGCGGCTCCTACGAGCAGTACTTC.

In DNA form, the CDR3 reads TGTGCCAGCAGAGTCATAGCACTCACAGATACGCAGTATTTT. Protein product: CASRVIALTDTQYF. The chain uses TRBV6-5 and TRBJ2-3; D ambiguous. Between the trimmed V and J ends, which lost 6 bases and 2 bases, there was a span of 12 bases. Germline CDR1 reads MNHEY; CDR2 reads SVGAGI. This CDR3 has 14 residues.

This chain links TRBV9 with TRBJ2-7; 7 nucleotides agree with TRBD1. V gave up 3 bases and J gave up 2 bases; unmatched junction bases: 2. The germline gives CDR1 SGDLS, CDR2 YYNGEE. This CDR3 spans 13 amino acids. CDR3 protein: CASSGDRAYEQYF. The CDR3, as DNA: TGTGCCAGCAGCGGCGACAGGGCCTACGAGCAGTACTTC.

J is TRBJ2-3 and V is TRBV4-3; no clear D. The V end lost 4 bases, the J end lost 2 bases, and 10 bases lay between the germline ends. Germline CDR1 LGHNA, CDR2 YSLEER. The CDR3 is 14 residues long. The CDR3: CASSPRLNTDTQYF. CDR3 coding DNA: TGCGCCAGCAGCCCCCGACTGAACACAGATACGCAGTATTTT.

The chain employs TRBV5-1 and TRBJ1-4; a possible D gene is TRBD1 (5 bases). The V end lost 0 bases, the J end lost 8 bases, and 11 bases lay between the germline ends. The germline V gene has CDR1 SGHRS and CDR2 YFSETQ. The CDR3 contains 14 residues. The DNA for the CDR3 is TGCGCCAGCAGCTTGGTTGGGGCGGAGGAAAAACTGTTTTTT. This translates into CASSLVGAEEKLFF. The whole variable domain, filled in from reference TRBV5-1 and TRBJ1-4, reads KAGVTQTPRYLIKTRGQQVTLSCSPISGHRSVSWYQQTPGQGLQFLFEYFSETQRNKGNFPGRFSGRQFSNSRSEMNVSTLELGDSALYLCASSLVGAEEKLFFGSGTQLSVL.

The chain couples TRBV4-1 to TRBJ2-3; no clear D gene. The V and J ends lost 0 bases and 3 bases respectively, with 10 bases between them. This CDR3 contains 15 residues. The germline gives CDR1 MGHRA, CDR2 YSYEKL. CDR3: CASSQDRLWTDTQYF. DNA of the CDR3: TGCGCCAGCAGCCAAGACAGGTTGTGGACAGATACGCAGTATTTT.

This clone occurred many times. Written as DNA, the CDR3 is TGCGCCAGCAGCTTGGGAGGGGGTTCCACTGAAGCTTTCTTT. Its protein product is CASSLGGGSTEAFF. The J gene is TRBJ1-1, the V gene TRBV5-1; weak D call: TRBD1 (6 bases). V was shortened by 0 bases and J by 4 bases, with 10 bases between the two germline ends. Germline V gives CDR1 SGHRS, CDR2 YFSETQ. This CDR3 has 14 residues.

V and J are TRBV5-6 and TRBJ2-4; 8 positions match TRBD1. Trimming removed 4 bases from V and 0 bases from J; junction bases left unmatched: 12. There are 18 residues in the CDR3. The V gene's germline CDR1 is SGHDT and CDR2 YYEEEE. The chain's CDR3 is CASSAGQGPTLAKNIQYF. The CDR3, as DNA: TGTGCCAGCAGCGCCGGACAGGGCCCTACTCTAGCCAAAAACATTCAGTACTTC.

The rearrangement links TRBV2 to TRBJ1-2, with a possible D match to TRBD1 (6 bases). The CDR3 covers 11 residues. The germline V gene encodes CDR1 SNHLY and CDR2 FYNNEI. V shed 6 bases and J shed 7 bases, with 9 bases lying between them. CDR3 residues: CASSRGGGYTF. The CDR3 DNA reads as TGTGCCAGCAGCAGGGGTGGTGGCTACACCTTC.

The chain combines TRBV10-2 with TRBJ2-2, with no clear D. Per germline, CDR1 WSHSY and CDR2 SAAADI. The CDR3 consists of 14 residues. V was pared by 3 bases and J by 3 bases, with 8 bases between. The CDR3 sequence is CASSELGDTGELFF. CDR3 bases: TGCGCCAGCAGTGAACTCGGTGACACCGGGGAGCTGTTTTTT.

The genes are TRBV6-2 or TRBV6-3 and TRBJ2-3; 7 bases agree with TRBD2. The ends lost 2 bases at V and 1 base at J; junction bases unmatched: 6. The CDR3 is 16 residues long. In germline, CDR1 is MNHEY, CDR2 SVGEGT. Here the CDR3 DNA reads TGTGCCAGCAGTTACATAGCGGGCTGGGGCACAGATACGCAGTATTTT. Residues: CASSYIAGWGTDTQYF.

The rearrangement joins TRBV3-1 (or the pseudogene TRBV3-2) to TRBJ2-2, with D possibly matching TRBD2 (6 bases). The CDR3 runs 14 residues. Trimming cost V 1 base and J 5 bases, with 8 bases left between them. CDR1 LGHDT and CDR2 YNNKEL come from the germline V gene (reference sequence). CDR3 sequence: CASSQAGTTGELFF. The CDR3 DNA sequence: TGTGCCAGCAGCCAAGCAGGGACTACCGGGGAGCTGTTTTTT.

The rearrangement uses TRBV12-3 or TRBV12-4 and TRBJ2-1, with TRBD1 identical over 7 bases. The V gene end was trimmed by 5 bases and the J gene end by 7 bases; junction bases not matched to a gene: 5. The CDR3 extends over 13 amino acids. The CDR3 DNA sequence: TGTGCCAGCAGTCTTCCGGACAGGAATGAGCAGTTCTTC. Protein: CASSLPDRNEQFF.

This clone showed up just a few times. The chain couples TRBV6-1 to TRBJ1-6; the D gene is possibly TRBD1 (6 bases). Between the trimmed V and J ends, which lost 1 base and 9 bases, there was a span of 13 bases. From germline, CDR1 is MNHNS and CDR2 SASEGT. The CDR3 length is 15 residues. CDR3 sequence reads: CASSEGLQGSSPLHF. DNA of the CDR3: TGTGCCAGCAGTGAAGGGCTACAGGGAAGTTCACCCCTCCACTTT.

CDR3 DNA sequence: TGTGCCAGCAGTTCCTTGACAGGTATCGGCTACGAGCAGTACTTC. Residues: CASSSLTGIGYEQYF. V gene TRBV28 combines with J gene TRBJ2-7; tentative D call: TRBD1 (6 bases). V was shortened by 4 bases and J by 3 bases, with 16 bases between the two germline ends. Germline V gives CDR1 MDHEN, CDR2 SYDVKM. This CDR3 spans 15 amino acids.

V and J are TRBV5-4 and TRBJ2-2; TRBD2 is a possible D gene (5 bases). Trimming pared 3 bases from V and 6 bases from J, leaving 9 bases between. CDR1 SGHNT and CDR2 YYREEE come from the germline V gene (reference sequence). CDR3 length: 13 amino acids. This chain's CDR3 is CASSYPGAGELFF. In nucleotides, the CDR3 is TGTGCCAGCAGCTACCCCGGGGCCGGGGAGCTGTTTTTT.